Listed here are 29 T cell receptor beta chains from one sample, sequenced in a study of early T cells in non-severe SARS-CoV-2 infection. TCRdb used MiXCR to reprocess the 5' RACE reads, holding one entry per CDR3 protein. Here the sample spans about 49,000 distinct CDR3 sequences, about 6% being singletons. The material sequenced was whole blood, taken at baseline. These TCRs come from an adult who was a healthcare worker with PCR-confirmed SARS-CoV-2 infection or an uninfected control (not recorded which).

This clonotype came up a few times. The J gene is TRBJ2-3, the V gene TRBV7-8; 15 positions match TRBD2. There are 14 residues in the CDR3. V shed 5 bases and J 11 bases; nucleotides not matched to a gene: 5. The germline V gene has CDR1 SGHVS and CDR2 FQNEAQ. The CDR3 here is CASSQQGLAGGQYF. As DNA, the CDR3 is TGTGCCAGCAGCCAACAGGGACTAGCGGGGGGGCAGTATTTT. The complete variable domain, with remaining parts taken from reference TRBV7-8 and TRBJ2-3, reads GAGVSQSPRYKVAKRGQDVALRCDPISGHVSLFWYQQALGQGPEFLTYFQNEAQLDKSGLPSDRFFAERPEGSVSTLKIQRTQQEDSAVYLCASSQQGLAGGQYFGPGTRLTVL.

The table lists this clonotype with many counts. This chain connects TRBV18 to TRBJ2-1; 10 positions match TRBD2. After removal of 0 bases from V and 9 bases from J, the junction contained 11 bases not matched to a gene. Germline V CDR1 and CDR2: KGHSH, LQKENI. This CDR3 has 17 amino acids. The CDR3 loop is CASSPPRTSGPWSEQFF. In DNA, the CDR3 is TGTGCCAGCTCACCACCGAGGACTAGCGGACCGTGGAGTGAGCAGTTCTTC.

This clonotype appeared many times. The genes are TRBV18 and TRBJ1-1, with D tentatively TRBD1 (5 bases). CDR3 length: 15 residues. V lost 3 bases, J lost 1 base, and 12 bases lay in between. CDR1 is KGHSH, CDR2 LQKENI, per germline. CDR3 nucleotide sequence: TGTGCCAGCTCACCGCTGGACACCCGGAACACTGAAGCTTTCTTT. Residues: CASSPLDTRNTEAFF. The variable domain in full, with the rest retrieved from reference TRBV18 and TRBJ1-1, is NAGVMQNPRHLVRRRGQEARLRCSPMKGHSHVYWYRQLPEEGLKFMVYLQKENIIDESGMPKERFSAEFPKEGPSILRIQQVVRGDSAAYFCASSPLDTRNTEAFFGQGTRLTVV.

This clonotype was seen repeatedly, ten times or more. The chain uses TRBV12-3 or TRBV12-4 and TRBJ2-1; D is ambiguous. V was clipped by 0 bases and J by 9 bases, with 6 bases between them. This CDR3 is built from 12 residues. The CDR3 nucleotides are TGTGCCAGCAGTTTAGCCCAGGCTGAGCAGTTCTTC. Translated: CASSLAQAEQFF.

This clonotype has at least ten counts. The chain is built from TRBV5-1 and TRBJ1-2, with D unclear. From germline, CDR1 is SGHRS and CDR2 YFSETQ. The CDR3 consists of 15 residues. V dropped 6 bases and J dropped 4 bases, with 19 bases sitting between them. The CDR3 sequence is CASMEGWGDVYGYTF. CDR3 bases: TGCGCCAGCATGGAGGGCTGGGGTGATGTCTATGGCTACACCTTC.

This clonotype has just a few counts. The V call is TRBV7-2, the J call TRBJ2-5, with 8 positions matching TRBD1. V dropped 4 bases and J dropped 5; count of bases not matched to a gene: 9. Germline V gene lookup returns CDR1 SGHTA and CDR2 FQGNSA. The CDR3 loop spans 15 amino acids. CDR3 sequence reads: CASSSRQGSWETQYF. In DNA, the CDR3 is TGTGCCAGCAGCTCCCGACAGGGGTCATGGGAGACCCAGTACTTC.

V and J are TRBV6-2 or TRBV6-3 and TRBJ2-1; 8 bases agree with TRBD2. In germline, CDR1 is MNHEY, CDR2 SVGEGT. Trimming took 6 bases from V and 3 from J; bases not matched to a gene: 1. CDR3 length: 13 amino acids. The DNA of the CDR3 is TGTGCCAGCAGCGGGGGGGACTACAATGAGCAGTTCTTC. Translation: CASSGGDYNEQFF.

The chain combines TRBV18 with TRBJ2-7, with 9 nucleotides matching TRBD1. The CDR3 length is 15 residues. Germline-derived CDR1 and CDR2 are KGHSH and LQKENI. V lost 3 bases, J lost 2 bases, and 5 bases stayed unmatched. The CDR3 protein is CASSPLGTGTYEQYF. As DNA, the CDR3 is TGTGCCAGCTCACCCCTAGGGACAGGGACCTACGAGCAGTACTTC.

The chain has TRBV7-9 and TRBJ1-6, with a weak D call TRBD1 (6 bases). Per germline, CDR1 SEHNR and CDR2 FQNEAQ (reference sequence). This CDR3 region has 13 residues. V gave up 4 bases and J gave up 5 bases, with 6 bases separating them. The CDR3 region is CASSYRDNSPLHF. DNA for the CDR3: TGTGCCAGCAGCTACAGGGATAATTCACCCCTCCACTTT. The whole variable domain, filled in from reference TRBV7-9 and TRBJ1-6, reads DTGVSQNPRHKITKRGQNVTFRCDPISEHNRLYWYRQTLGQGPEFLTYFQNEAQLEKSRLLSDRFSAERPKGSFSTLEIQRTEQGDSAMYLCASSYRDNSPLHFGNGTRLTVT.

This clonotype was seen ten or more times. This chain connects TRBV6-1 to TRBJ1-1, with D tentatively TRBD1 (6 bases). The germline V and J ends were trimmed by 6 bases and 4 bases, with 15 bases remaining between them. CDR3 length equals 14 residues. CDR1 is MNHNS and CDR2 is SASEGT in the germline V gene. Written as DNA, the CDR3 is TGTGCCAGCAGGACGAGAGGGGGAAGCACTGAAGCTTTCTTT. Translating gives CASRTRGGSTEAFF.

This clonotype showed up many times. This chain uses TRBV9 with TRBJ2-1; D is unresolved. The CDR3 loop spans 15 amino acids. Germline V lookup: CDR1 SGDLS, CDR2 YYNGEE. Between the trimmed V and J ends, which lost 2 bases and 3 bases, there was a span of 12 bases. In nucleotides, the CDR3 is TGTGCCAGCAGCGTTCTGGATTTGCGCTACAATGAGCAGTTCTTC. This translates into CASSVLDLRYNEQFF.

This clonotype was picked up many times. The rearrangement joins TRBV5-4 to TRBJ2-1; TRBD1 or TRBD2 may be the D gene (6 bases each). V was shortened by 4 bases and J by 7 bases, with 15 bases between the two germline ends. The germline gives CDR1 SGHNT, CDR2 YYREEE (reference sequence). This CDR3 spans 14 amino acids. The CDR3 DNA sequence: TGTGCCAGCAGCAACGTGGGGGGCCAGAATGAGCAGTTCTTC. It is translated as CASSNVGGQNEQFF.

This clonotype was counted at least ten times. V is TRBV27 and J is TRBJ2-1, with 11 bases that match TRBD2. The CDR3 extends over 16 amino acids. CDR1 MNHEY and CDR2 SMNVEV come from the germline V gene (reference sequence). Trimming cost V 2 bases and J 5 bases; bases outside gene matches: 5. The CDR3 bases are TGTGCCAGCAGTTTAATTAGCGGGGGGGCCAACAATGAGCAGTTCTTC. Translating gives CASSLISGGANNEQFF.

This clonotype was found many times. The germline gene is not matched at one end of the junction; a read error may be the cause. The rearrangement links TRBV7-2 to TRBJ2-5; tentatively, D is TRBD1 (5 bases). Germline V gene sequence: CDR1 SGHTA, CDR2 FQGNSA. The CDR3 is 12 amino acids. CDR3: CASSPLNQGMHF. The CDR3 DNA follows: TGTGCCAGCAGCCCGCTTAACCAGGGTATGCACTTC.

Ten or more counts support this clonotype. In DNA, the CDR3 is TGTGCCAGCAGCTTAGCGGGGACGGCATATGAAGCTTTCTTT. Translation gives CASSLAGTAYEAFF. The chain employs TRBV7-2 and TRBJ1-1, with D possibly TRBD1 on 5 matching bases. The ends were cut back, 0 bases at V and 7 bases at J, with 12 bases in the middle. There are 14 residues in the CDR3. Germline V gene data show CDR1 as SGHTA and CDR2 as FQGNSA.

This clonotype was counted ten times or more. V and J are TRBV10-3 and TRBJ2-2; unclear D gene. The V gene lost 5 bases and the J gene lost 0 bases, with 1 base spanning the gap. Germline V gene sequence: CDR1 ENHRY, CDR2 SYGVKD. The CDR3 runs to 12 residues. CDR3 in amino acids: CAISPNTGELFF. The CDR3 DNA reads as TGTGCCATCAGTCCGAACACCGGGGAGCTGTTTTTT.

Many counts were recorded for this clonotype. This chain joins TRBV11-2 and TRBJ1-2; D call uncertain. Trimming stripped 2 bases from V and 2 bases from J, with 3 bases between. CDR1 and CDR2 from the germline V gene are SGHAT and FQNNGV. The CDR3 runs 12 residues. The CDR3 protein is CASSLQNYGYTF. The CDR3 region has the DNA TGTGCCAGCAGCTTACAGAACTATGGCTACACCTTC. The variable domain in full, with the rest retrieved from reference TRBV11-2 and TRBJ1-2, is EAGVAQSPRYKIIEKRQSVAFWCNPISGHATLYWYQQILGQGPKLLIQFQNNGVVDDSQLPKDRFSAERLKGVDSTLKIQPAKLEDSAVYLCASSLQNYGYTFGSGTRLTVV.

This clonotype appeared many times. CDR3 region: CSARDVRGLIYEQYF. In DNA, the CDR3 is TGCAGTGCTAGAGATGTGAGGGGGCTTATCTACGAGCAGTACTTC. The chain links TRBV20-1 to TRBJ2-7, with 7 bases matching TRBD1. This CDR3 spans 15 amino acids. CDR1 and CDR2 from the germline V gene are DFQATT and SNEGSKA (reference sequence). With V trimmed by 0 bases and J by 3 bases, 8 bases remained unmatched.

The chain couples TRBV14 to TRBJ1-1; D unclear. This CDR3 has 16 residues. Germline assignment: CDR1 SGHDN and CDR2 FVKESK. V was trimmed by 0 bases and J by 4 bases, leaving 15 bases between them. The CDR3 loop reads CASSQDKNPFATEAFF. Here the CDR3 DNA reads TGTGCCAGCAGCCAAGATAAGAACCCCTTCGCCACTGAAGCTTTCTTT.

This clonotype appeared once. A read error is possible here, since a much larger clone lies one base away. The J gene is TRBJ2-7, the V gene TRBV13, with 10 bases matching TRBD2. The CDR3 has 15 residues. Germline CDR1 is PRHDT and CDR2 is FYEKMQ (reference sequence). CDR3 protein: CASSLGLAGIYKQYF. DNA of the CDR3: TGTGCCAGCAGCTTAGGACTAGCGGGGATCTACAAGCAGTACTTC.

This clonotype showed up many times. This chain connects TRBV12-3 or TRBV12-4 to TRBJ1-1; D ambiguous. V dropped 2 bases and J dropped 1 base, with 20 bases sitting between them. The CDR3 totals 18 residues. The CDR3 protein is CASSLPPLMPISNTEAFF. For the CDR3, the DNA is TGTGCCAGCAGTTTACCCCCTCTTATGCCCATCTCGAACACTGAAGCTTTCTTT.

This clonotype was counted at least ten times. Its ends do not fully match the called genes, so a read error is possible. The CDR3 sequence: CASSYGKGANF. The DNA of the CDR3 is TGTGCCAGCAGTTACGGTAAAGGGGCCAACTTC. The rearrangement links TRBV6-2 or TRBV6-3 to TRBJ2-5; the D gene is possibly TRBD1 (5 bases). The CDR3 covers 11 residues. Germline loops: CDR1 MNHEY, CDR2 SVGEGT.

This clonotype was seen a handful of times. The chain combines TRBV20-1 with TRBJ2-3; the D gene is possibly TRBD1 (6 bases). The CDR3 is 13 amino acids. The V end lost 7 bases, the J end lost 5 bases, and 16 bases lay between the germline ends. The germline CDR1 and CDR2 sequences are DFQATT and SNEGSKA (reference sequence). The CDR3 DNA is TGCAGTGTAACAGGGCTAACTGTAGATACGCAGTATTTT. Amino acid sequence: CSVTGLTVDTQYF.

This clonotype was recorded at least ten times. The genes are TRBV7-9 and TRBJ2-7; 8 bases align to TRBD2. The CDR3 is made up of 14 amino acids. V lost 5 bases, J lost 3 bases, and 6 bases stayed unmatched. CDR1 is SEHNR, CDR2 FQNEAQ, per germline (reference sequence). The CDR3 region is CASSASGRNYEQYF. The CDR3 DNA sequence: TGTGCCAGCAGCGCTAGCGGGCGAAACTACGAGCAGTACTTC.

Of note for this clonotype: An end of the junction does not agree with germline; a read error may underlie this. This chain connects TRBV23-1 to TRBJ1-4; D gene unclear. TRBV23-1 is annotated as an ORF whose role is uncertain. This CDR3 comprises 14 residues. The CDR3: CASLPGVPREKLFF. Written as DNA, the CDR3 is TGTGCCAGCCTCCCCGGGGTCCCCAGGGAAAAACTGTTTTTT.

The rearrangement joins TRBV6-2 or TRBV6-3 to TRBJ1-1, with D possibly TRBD1 on 5 matching bases. The CDR3 extends over 12 amino acids. CDR1 is MNHEY and CDR2 is SVGEGT in the germline V gene. The ends were cut back, 7 bases at V and 8 bases at J, with 14 bases in the middle. DNA of the CDR3: TGTGCCAGCACTCGCCGGGACCGGGAAGCTTTCTTT. As protein: CASTRRDREAFF.

This clonotype was detected many times. V is TRBV20-1 and J is TRBJ2-3, with TRBD2 as a possible D gene (6 bases). Germline CDR1 DFQATT, CDR2 SNEGSKA (reference sequence). V shed 1 base and J shed 1 base, with 12 bases lying between them. The CDR3 sequence is 15 residues long. The chain's CDR3 is CSARVAGLRTDTQYF. Here the CDR3 DNA reads TGCAGTGCTAGAGTCGCGGGACTTCGCACAGATACGCAGTATTTT.

Ten or more counts support this clonotype. This rearrangement joins TRBV19 to TRBJ1-2, with TRBD1 matching 9 bases. The CDR3 covers 15 residues. Germline CDR1 LNHDA, CDR2 SQIVND (reference sequence). Trimming cost V 2 bases and J 2 bases; bases outside gene matches: 3. CDR3 sequence: CASSIFGTGNYGYTF. CDR3 coding DNA: TGTGCCAGTAGTATATTCGGGACAGGGAACTATGGCTACACCTTC.

This clonotype was seen more than once but under ten times. This chain connects TRBV7-4 to TRBJ1-5; D perhaps matches TRBD1 (5 bases). This CDR3 is 15 amino acids long. V was pared by 5 bases and J by 5 bases, with 16 bases between. CDR1 and CDR2 from the germline V gene are SGHVT and SQSDAQ. CDR3 sequence: CASSNRGREDQPQHF. CDR3 nucleotides: TGTGCCAGCAGCAACCGCGGCAGGGAAGATCAGCCCCAGCATTTT.